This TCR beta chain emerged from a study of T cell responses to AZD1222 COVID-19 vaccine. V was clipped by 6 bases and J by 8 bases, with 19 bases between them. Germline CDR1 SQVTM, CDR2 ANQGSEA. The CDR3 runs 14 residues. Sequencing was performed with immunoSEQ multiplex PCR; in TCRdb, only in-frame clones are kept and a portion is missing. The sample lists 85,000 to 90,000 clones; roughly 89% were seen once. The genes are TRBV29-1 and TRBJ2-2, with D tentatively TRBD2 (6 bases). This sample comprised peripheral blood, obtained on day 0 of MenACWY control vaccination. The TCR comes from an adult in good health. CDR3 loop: CSVWGLKGSGELFF. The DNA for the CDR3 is TGCAGCGTCTGGGGACTCAAGGGGTCTGGGGAGCTGTTTTTT.